This TCR beta chain was recovered during a study of T cell repertoires in cytomegalovirus infection. TCRdb re-called the reads with MiXCR, one entry per CDR3 protein. Among some 130,000 distinct CDR3 sequences listed, over 25% were seen once. The J segment lost 7 bases and the V segment lost 7 bases, leaving 8 bases of the junction unmatched. The CDR3 covers 14 residues. Germline V gene lookup returns CDR1 SNHLY and CDR2 FYNNEI. This clonotype was seen many times. Antigen specificity is unknown. The source material was CD8+ T cells from cultured PBMCs, sampled from culture after CMV antigen stimulation. This sequence joins TRBV2 and TRBJ2-7; 12 nucleotides agree with TRBD1. The sequence was collected from a human donor in good health (CMV status not recorded). Some clones in this sample may be carry-over from other donors' samples. The CDR3 reads CASTPGQGASEQYF. CDR3 DNA: TGTGCCAGCACGCCGGGACAGGGGGCGAGTGAGCAGTACTTC.